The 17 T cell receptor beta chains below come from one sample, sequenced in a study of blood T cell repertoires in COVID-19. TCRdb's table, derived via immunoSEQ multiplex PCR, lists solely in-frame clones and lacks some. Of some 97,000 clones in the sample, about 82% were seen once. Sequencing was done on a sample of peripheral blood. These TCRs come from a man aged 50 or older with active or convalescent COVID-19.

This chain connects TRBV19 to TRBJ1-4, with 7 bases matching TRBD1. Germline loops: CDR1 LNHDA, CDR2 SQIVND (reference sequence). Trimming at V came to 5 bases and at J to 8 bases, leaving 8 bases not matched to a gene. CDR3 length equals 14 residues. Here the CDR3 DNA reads TGTGCCAGTAGTCTAACCGGGACAGAAGAAAAACTGTTTTTT. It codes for CASSLTGTEEKLFF.

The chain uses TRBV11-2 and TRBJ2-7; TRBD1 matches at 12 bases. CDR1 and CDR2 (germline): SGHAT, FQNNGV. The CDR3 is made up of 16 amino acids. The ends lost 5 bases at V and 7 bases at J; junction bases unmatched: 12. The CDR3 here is CASSPIGDRGRMEQYF. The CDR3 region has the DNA TGTGCCAGCAGCCCCATAGGGGACAGGGGGCGAATGGAGCAGTACTTC.

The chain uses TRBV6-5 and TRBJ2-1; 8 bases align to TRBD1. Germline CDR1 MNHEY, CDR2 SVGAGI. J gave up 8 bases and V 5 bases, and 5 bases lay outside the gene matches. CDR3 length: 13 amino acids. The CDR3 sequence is CASSRLTGDEQFF. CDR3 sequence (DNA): TGTGCCAGCAGTCGTCTGACAGGGGATGAGCAGTTCTTC.

The CDR3 loop reads CATGQMETQYF. Written as DNA, the CDR3 is TGTGCCACGGGACAGATGGAGACCCAGTACTTC. V is TRBV24-1 and J is TRBJ2-5, with 7 bases lining up with TRBD1. The CDR3 runs to 11 residues. V lost 10 bases, J lost 5 bases, and 3 bases stayed unmatched. Germline V lookup: CDR1 KGHDR, CDR2 SFDVKD.

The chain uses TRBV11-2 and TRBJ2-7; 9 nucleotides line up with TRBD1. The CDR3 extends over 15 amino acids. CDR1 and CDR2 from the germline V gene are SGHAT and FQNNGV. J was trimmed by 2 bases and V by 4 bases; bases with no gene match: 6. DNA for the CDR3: TGTGCCAGCAGCTCGTACGGGACAGGGACCTACGAGCAGTACTTC. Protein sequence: CASSSYGTGTYEQYF.

DNA for the CDR3: TGTGCCAGCAGCCGCAGGGCCATGAACACTGAAGCTTTCTTT. Translating it yields CASSRRAMNTEAFF. The genes are TRBV7-2 and TRBJ1-1; D is perhaps TRBD1 (5 bases). In germline, CDR1 is SGHTA, CDR2 FQGNSA. Trimming left V 5 bases short and J 0 bases short, with 10 bases between. This CDR3 spans 14 amino acids.

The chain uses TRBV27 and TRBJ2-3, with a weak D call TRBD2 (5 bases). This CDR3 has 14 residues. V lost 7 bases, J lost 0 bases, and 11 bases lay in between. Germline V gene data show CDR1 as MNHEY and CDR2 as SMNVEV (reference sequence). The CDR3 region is CASKGSASTDTQYF. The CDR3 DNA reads TGTGCCAGCAAGGGTAGCGCTAGCACAGATACGCAGTATTTT.

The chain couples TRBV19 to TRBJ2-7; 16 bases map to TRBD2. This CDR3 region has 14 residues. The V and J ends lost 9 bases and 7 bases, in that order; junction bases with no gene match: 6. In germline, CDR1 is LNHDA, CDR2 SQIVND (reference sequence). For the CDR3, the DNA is TGTGCCAGCAAGGGACTAGCGGGAGGGCGGGAGCAGTACTTC. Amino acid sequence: CASKGLAGGREQYF.

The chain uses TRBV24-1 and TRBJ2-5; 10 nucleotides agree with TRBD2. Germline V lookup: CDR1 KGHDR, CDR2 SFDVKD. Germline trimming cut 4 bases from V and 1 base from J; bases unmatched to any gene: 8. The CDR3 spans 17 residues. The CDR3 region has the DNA TGTGCCACCAGTGACCCCGGGCTAGCGGGAGCCCAAGAGACCCAGTACTTC. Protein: CATSDPGLAGAQETQYF.

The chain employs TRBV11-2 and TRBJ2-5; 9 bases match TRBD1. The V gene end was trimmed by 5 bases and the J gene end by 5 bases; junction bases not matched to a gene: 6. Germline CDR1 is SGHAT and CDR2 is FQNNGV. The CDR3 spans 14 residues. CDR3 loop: CASSPDRGEETQYF. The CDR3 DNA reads TGTGCCAGCAGCCCCGACAGGGGGGAGGAGACCCAGTACTTC. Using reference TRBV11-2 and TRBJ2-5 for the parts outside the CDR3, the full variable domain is EAGVAQSPRYKIIEKRQSVAFWCNPISGHATLYWYQQILGQGPKLLIQFQNNGVVDDSQLPKDRFSAERLKGVDSTLKIQPAKLEDSAVYLCASSPDRGEETQYFGPGTRLLVL.

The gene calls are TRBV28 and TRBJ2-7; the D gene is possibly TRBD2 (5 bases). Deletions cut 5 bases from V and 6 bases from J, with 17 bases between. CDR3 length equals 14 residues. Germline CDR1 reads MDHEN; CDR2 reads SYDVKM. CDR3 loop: CASSPRLTRGEQYF. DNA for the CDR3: TGTGCCAGCAGTCCGAGACTCACCCGGGGCGAGCAGTACTTC.

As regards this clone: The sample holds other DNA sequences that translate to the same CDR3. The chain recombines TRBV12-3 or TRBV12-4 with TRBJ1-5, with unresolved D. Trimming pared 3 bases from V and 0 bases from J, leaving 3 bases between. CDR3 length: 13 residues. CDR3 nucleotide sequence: TGTGCCAGCAGTTTTAATAGCAATCAGCCCCAGCATTTT. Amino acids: CASSFNSNQPQHF.

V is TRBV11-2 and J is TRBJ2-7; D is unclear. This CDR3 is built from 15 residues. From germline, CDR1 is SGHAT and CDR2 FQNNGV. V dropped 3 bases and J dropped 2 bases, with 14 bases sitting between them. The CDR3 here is CASSFSLESTYEQYF. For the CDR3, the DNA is TGTGCCAGCAGCTTCAGTCTAGAGTCCACCTACGAGCAGTACTTC.

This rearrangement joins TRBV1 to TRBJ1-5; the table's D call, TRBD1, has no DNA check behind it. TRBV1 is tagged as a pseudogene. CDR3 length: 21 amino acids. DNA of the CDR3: TGCACCAGCAGTCTTCCGCGGTTCTTTAACAGGGACCCAGGGAACAATCAGCCCCAGCATTTT. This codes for CTSSLPRFFNRDPGNNQPQHF.

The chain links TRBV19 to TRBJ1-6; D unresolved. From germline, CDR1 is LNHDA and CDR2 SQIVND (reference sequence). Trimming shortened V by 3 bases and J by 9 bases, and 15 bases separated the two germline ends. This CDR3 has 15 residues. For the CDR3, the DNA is TGTGCCAGTAGTATCTTGGCACCGGCGGGTTCACCCCTCCACTTT. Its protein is CASSILAPAGSPLHF.

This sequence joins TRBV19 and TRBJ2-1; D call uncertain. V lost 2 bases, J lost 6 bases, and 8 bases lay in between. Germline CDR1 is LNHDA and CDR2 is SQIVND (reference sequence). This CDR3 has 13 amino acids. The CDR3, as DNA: TGTGCCAGTAGTATAATGGGCAGCAATGAGCAGTTCTTC. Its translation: CASSIMGSNEQFF.

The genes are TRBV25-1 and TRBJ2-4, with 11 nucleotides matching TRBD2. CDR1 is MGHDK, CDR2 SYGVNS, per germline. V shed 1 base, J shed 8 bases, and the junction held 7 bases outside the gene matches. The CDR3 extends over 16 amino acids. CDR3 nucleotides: TGTGCCAGCAGTGAATTATTAGCGGGAGGGCCGGACATTCAGTACTTC. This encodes CASSELLAGGPDIQYF.